Each of the 10 T cell receptor beta chains below was sequenced from the same sample in a study of cytomegalovirus exposure and HLA in healthy donors. The PCR employed 60 Vbeta primers together with 13 Jbeta primers. Repertoires were generated with immunoSEQ multiplex PCR, while TCRdb's copy carries only in-frame clones and drops some. This table holds 150,000 or so clones, roughly 79% found once. The sequencing sample was made of PBMCs. The receptors come from a man between 40 and 49 years old in good health and CMV-seropositive.

The chain links TRBV30 to TRBJ1-3; D is undetermined. CDR1 and CDR2 from the germline V gene are GTSNPN and SVGIG (reference sequence). V was trimmed by 2 bases and J by 2 bases, leaving 7 bases between them. The CDR3 loop spans 13 amino acids. In nucleotides, the CDR3 is TGTGCCTGGAGTCCTTCCGCTGGAAACACCATATATTTT. Its translation: CAWSPSAGNTIYF.

The chain uses TRBV2 and TRBJ2-6; TRBD2 agrees at 12 bases. V was pared by 7 bases and J by 2 bases, with 6 bases of the junction left unmatched. The CDR3 is 17 residues long. Germline loops: CDR1 SNHLY, CDR2 FYNNEI. For the CDR3, the DNA is TGTGCCAGCAACCGACTAGCGGGAGTGGCTGGGGCCAACGTCCTGACTTTC. It yields the protein CASNRLAGVAGANVLTF.

V usage is TRBV30 and J usage is TRBJ2-7; TRBD1 is a possible D gene (6 bases). Germline V gives CDR1 GTSNPN, CDR2 SVGIG (reference sequence). This CDR3 spans 13 amino acids. V was shortened by 1 base and J by 3 bases, with 10 bases between the two germline ends. CDR3 loop: CAWSDRTVYEQYF. The CDR3 coding sequence is TGTGCCTGGAGTGATAGGACAGTCTACGAGCAGTACTTC.

The chain couples TRBV5-6 to TRBJ2-1; 7 bases fit TRBD1. The CDR3 covers 16 residues. Per the germline V gene, CDR1 is SGHDT and CDR2 is YYEEEE. The J segment lost 0 bases and the V segment lost 0 bases, leaving 3 bases of the junction unmatched. The DNA for the CDR3 is TGTGCCAGCAGCTTGGTAGGGGACAGCTCCTACAATGAGCAGTTCTTC. Translated: CASSLVGDSSYNEQFF.

The chain is built from TRBV6-1 and TRBJ1-5, with 10 nucleotides matching TRBD1. The ends lost 0 bases at V and 6 bases at J; junction bases unmatched: 8. This CDR3 contains 17 residues. CDR1 and CDR2 (germline): MNHNS, SASEGT. CDR3 amino acids: CASSEALTGGAGQPQHF. CDR3 nucleotide sequence: TGTGCCAGCAGTGAAGCTCTGACAGGGGGCGCGGGTCAGCCCCAGCATTTT.

CDR3 coding DNA: TGTGCCAGCAGTTACCGTAGCGGGAGGGGTACAGATACGCAGTATTTT. This gives the protein CASSYRSGRGTDTQYF. This chain joins TRBV6-5 and TRBJ2-3; 11 positions agree with TRBD2. V was clipped by 2 bases and J by 3 bases; unmatched bases: 4. Germline V gives CDR1 MNHEY, CDR2 SVGAGI. The CDR3 runs 16 residues.

This chain joins TRBV4-1 and TRBJ2-7; TRBD2 matches at 8 bases. The junction had 15 bases not matched to a gene; V was cut back by 4 bases and J by 4 bases. The CDR3 spans 17 residues. CDR1 MGHRA and CDR2 YSYEKL come from the germline V gene. CDR3 residues: CASSRSPGGTSSYEQYF. The CDR3 nucleotides read TGCGCCAGCAGCCGAAGCCCGGGGGGGACTTCGTCTTACGAGCAGTACTTC.

CDR3 amino acids: CASSEWGDSSGANVLTF. The CDR3 DNA reads TGTGCCAGCAGTGAATGGGGGGACTCCTCTGGGGCCAACGTCCTGACTTTC. V and J are TRBV25-1 and TRBJ2-6; D may be TRBD2 (6 bases). The CDR3 length is 17 residues. The V gene's germline CDR1 is MGHDK and CDR2 SYGVNS. The V gene lost 1 base and the J gene lost 0 bases, with 10 bases spanning the gap.

V gene TRBV10-1 combines with J gene TRBJ1-2; D remains unclear. Trimming stripped 3 bases from V and 3 bases from J, with 8 bases between. The germline gives CDR1 WNHNN, CDR2 SYGVQD (reference sequence). CDR3 size: 13 residues. The CDR3 region is CASSDRVDYGYTF. The CDR3 bases are TGCGCCAGCAGTGATCGCGTTGACTATGGCTACACCTTC.

The rearrangement uses TRBV27 and TRBJ1-1; TRBD1 is a possible D gene (5 bases). This CDR3 has 14 residues. CDR1 is MNHEY and CDR2 is SMNVEV in the germline V gene (reference sequence). Trimming removed 2 bases from V and 5 bases from J, with 12 bases in between. The CDR3 protein is CASSLGEGSTEAFF. The CDR3 DNA is TGTGCCAGCAGTTTAGGGGAGGGGAGTACTGAAGCTTTCTTT.